The 19 T cell receptor beta chains in this list originate from one sample, sequenced in a study of blood T cell repertoires in COVID-19. Profiled with immunoSEQ multiplex PCR; TCRdb holds only in-frame clones, not every one. The sample carries roughly 200,000 clones, more than 70% recorded once. Input material: peripheral blood. These receptors all come from a woman of 80 years or more with active or convalescent COVID-19.

Worth noting for this clone: The sample has other DNA sequences that encode this CDR3 too. The rearrangement uses TRBV7-2 and TRBJ2-5, with D maybe TRBD2 (7 bases). CDR3 size: 15 residues. Germline V gene sequence: CDR1 SGHTA, CDR2 FQGNSA. With 2 bases removed from V and 2 bases from J, the gap between germline ends came to 12 bases. CDR3 residues: CASSLTGGPQETQYF. The CDR3 DNA is TGTGCCAGCAGCTTAACGGGGGGCCCACAAGAGACCCAGTACTTC.

The chain joins TRBV11-3 to TRBJ1-6; the D is unclear. With 5 bases removed from V and 7 bases from J, the gap between germline ends came to 9 bases. Germline values: CDR1 SGHNT, CDR2 YENEEA. This CDR3 has 13 amino acids. CDR3 in amino acids: CASSLGENSPLHF. CDR3 sequence (DNA): TGTGCCAGCAGCCTCGGGGAGAATTCACCCCTCCACTTT. The full variable domain, in which reference TRBV11-3 and TRBJ1-6 provide the parts outside the CDR3, is EAGVVQSPRYKIIEKKQPVAFWCNPISGHNTLYWYLQNLGQGPELLIRYENEEAVDDSQLPKDRFSAERLKGVDSTLKIQPAELGDSAVYLCASSLGENSPLHFGNGTRLTVT.

Worth noting for this clone: This may be a read error: a much more frequent sequence differs by one nucleotide. The chain combines TRBV27 with TRBJ2-7, with D maybe TRBD1 (6 bases). The CDR3 is made up of 13 amino acids. V was trimmed by 2 bases and J by 2 bases, leaving 7 bases between them. Germline V lookup: CDR1 MNHEY, CDR2 SMNVEV (reference sequence). CDR3 DNA: TGTGCCAGCAGTTTAGGACAGACCTACGAGCAGTACTTC. Its protein is CASSLGQTYEQYF.

This clone was counted ten times or more. The chain recombines TRBV6-5 with TRBJ1-2; 8 nucleotides agree with TRBD1. This CDR3 is built from 15 residues. Per germline, CDR1 MNHEY and CDR2 SVGAGI. V was pared by 6 bases and J by 6 bases, with 12 bases of the junction left unmatched. CDR3 sequence reads: CASRSPRTGRDGYTF. DNA for the CDR3: TGTGCCAGCAGATCCCCCAGGACAGGGCGTGATGGCTACACCTTC.

The chain has TRBV2 and TRBJ2-3; TRBD2 matches at 8 bases. Germline CDR1 and CDR2: SNHLY and FYNNEI. The CDR3 is 16 amino acids. The ends lost 6 bases at V and 2 bases at J; junction bases unmatched: 10. The CDR3 nucleotides read TGTGCCAGCAGGCCCAGGACTAGCTTTACCACAGATACGCAGTATTTT. It translates to CASRPRTSFTTDTQYF.

A word on this clone: This CDR3 is also generated by other DNA sequences in the sample. The chain couples TRBV7-2 to TRBJ1-1; TRBD1 aligns across 7 bases. This CDR3 contains 14 residues. In germline, CDR1 is SGHTA, CDR2 FQGNSA. Germline trimming cut 2 bases from V and 3 bases from J; bases unmatched to any gene: 3. Written as DNA, the CDR3 is TGTGCCAGCAGCTTAAGGGGGCTAGACACTGAAGCTTTCTTT. Its translation: CASSLRGLDTEAFF.

J is TRBJ2-1 and V is TRBV9, with 10 bases aligning to TRBD2. Germline values: CDR1 SGDLS, CDR2 YYNGEE. The J segment lost 8 bases and the V segment lost 4 bases, leaving 12 bases of the junction unmatched. CDR3 length: 16 amino acids. Here the CDR3 DNA reads TGTGCCAGCAGCTCTCCCAGCGGGGGGGCCCGGCATGAGCAGTTCTTC. This encodes CASSSPSGGARHEQFF.

CDR3 bases: TGTGCCATCCGACCGGGGGGCGGGGATGATGAGCAGTTCTTC. Its translation is CAIRPGGGDDEQFF. The chain joins TRBV10-3 to TRBJ2-1; TRBD2 is a possible D gene (7 bases). The V end lost 8 bases, the J end lost 8 bases, and 19 bases lay between the germline ends. Germline V gene sequence: CDR1 ENHRY, CDR2 SYGVKD. The CDR3 covers 14 residues.

The rearrangement links TRBV9 to TRBJ2-3, with TRBD2 matching 11 bases. Trimming took 3 bases from V and 3 from J; bases not matched to a gene: 15. Germline loops: CDR1 SGDLS, CDR2 YYNGEE. This CDR3 spans 19 amino acids. The CDR3 reads CASSEPLSGGAFLTDTQYF. The CDR3 nucleotides are TGTGCCAGCAGCGAGCCCCTTAGCGGGGGGGCCTTTTTGACAGATACGCAGTATTTT.

The chain recombines TRBV5-1 with TRBJ1-4; D not resolved. This CDR3 has 13 residues. Trimming took off 5 bases at V and 1 base at J, with 6 bases between the two ends. CDR1 is SGHRS and CDR2 is YFSETQ in the germline V gene. The CDR3 DNA reads as TGCGCCAGCAGATCCGTAACTAATGAAAAACTGTTTTTT. Amino acids: CASRSVTNEKLFF.

The chain is built from TRBV13 and TRBJ2-3, with no clear D. CDR3 length equals 13 residues. The V end lost 4 bases, the J end lost 3 bases, and 8 bases lay between the germline ends. Looked up from germline, CDR1 is PRHDT and CDR2 is FYEKMQ (reference sequence). The CDR3 DNA is TGTGCCAGCAGCTCCTTTAGTACAGATACGCAGTATTTT. This translates into CASSSFSTDTQYF.

The chain couples TRBV10-3 to TRBJ2-7, with 13 bases matching TRBD2. The trim removed 2 bases at V and 6 bases at J, leaving 4 bases unmatched. The CDR3 is made up of 15 amino acids. CDR1 is ENHRY, CDR2 SYGVKD, per germline. The CDR3 nucleotides are TGTGCCATCAGTGAGCCGACTAGCGGGGGGTTCGAGCAGTACTTC. Translated: CAISEPTSGGFEQYF.

The DNA of the CDR3 is TGTGCCAGCAGTCCCCTCGGGAGTATCTATGGCTACACCTTC. Translated: CASSPLGSIYGYTF. The rearrangement links TRBV27 to TRBJ1-2; D not certain. The length of the CDR3 is 14 residues. Germline V gene sequence: CDR1 MNHEY, CDR2 SMNVEV (reference sequence). Trimming cost V 5 bases and J 4 bases, with 14 bases left between them.

The V gene is TRBV6-1, the J gene TRBJ2-3, with 13 bases aligning to TRBD2. The CDR3 contains 18 residues. With V trimmed by 1 base and J by 4 bases, 8 bases remained unmatched. Germline CDR1 MNHNS, CDR2 SASEGT. The CDR3 nucleotides read TGTGCCAGCAGTGAAGTAGGAACTAGCGGGGGGGCCGCAGATACGCAGTATTTT. Its protein is CASSEVGTSGGAADTQYF.

V is TRBV5-6 and J is TRBJ1-6; D possibly corresponds to TRBD1 (6 bases). The CDR3 length is 14 residues. Germline loops: CDR1 SGHDT, CDR2 YYEEEE. Trimming pared 2 bases from V and 9 bases from J, leaving 12 bases between. Here the CDR3 reads CASSFARGFSPLHF. CDR3 nucleotide sequence: TGTGCCAGCAGCTTCGCGAGGGGGTTTTCACCCCTCCACTTT.

The chain combines TRBV28 with TRBJ1-2; D is perhaps TRBD1 (6 bases). The germline V gene encodes CDR1 MDHEN and CDR2 SYDVKM. The germline V and J ends were trimmed by 10 bases and 0 bases, with 9 bases remaining between them. The CDR3 covers 12 residues. CDR3 DNA sequence: TGTGCCATAGGACAGTCTAACTATGGCTACACCTTC. Residues: CAIGQSNYGYTF.

The chain uses TRBV15 and TRBJ2-7, with a weak D call TRBD2 (7 bases). The ends were cut back, 4 bases at V and 2 bases at J, with 18 bases in the middle. The CDR3 has 16 residues. Germline CDR1 is LNHNV and CDR2 is YYDKDF (reference sequence). The CDR3 DNA sequence: TGTGCCACCAGCAAATTGGGGGGGCGCCTACCCTACGAGCAGTACTTC. Amino acids: CATSKLGGRLPYEQYF.

The chain uses TRBV2 and TRBJ1-5; D is unresolved. Trimming shortened V by 0 bases and J by 7 bases, and 10 bases separated the two germline ends. This CDR3 spans 14 amino acids. Per germline, CDR1 SNHLY and CDR2 FYNNEI. The CDR3 protein is CASSEASRRQPQHF. The CDR3 nucleotides are TGTGCCAGCAGTGAAGCTTCCAGGAGGCAGCCCCAGCATTTT.

CDR3 loop: CASSSQGGPLHF. CDR3 sequence (DNA): TGTGCCAGCAGTTCACAAGGGGGACCCCTCCACTTT. This chain joins TRBV27 and TRBJ1-6; perhaps TRBD1 as D (6 bases). The CDR3 extends over 12 amino acids. CDR1 is MNHEY and CDR2 is SMNVEV in the germline V gene (reference sequence). Trimming shortened V by 4 bases and J by 12 bases, and 10 bases separated the two germline ends.